Listed below are T cell receptor beta chains from one sample, sequenced in a study of response to subunit inactivated influenza vaccine. TCRdb re-analysed the RT-PCR reads in MiXCR, keeping a single row per CDR3 protein. The table records around 580,000 distinct CDR3 sequences, 12% of them present only once. Sequencing was performed on PBMCs from blood, taken on the day of vaccination. The receptors here all came from a man aged 45-65 years who received an inactivated influenza vaccine. Both conserved end residues are part of each CDR3. The D gene is left open where the match is weak. Size tells how often a clone was seen (once, few, many) or the class of an expanded clone, and some rows leave it out.

NA	TRBJ2-1	TRBV5-5	many	CASSLDPSSYNEQFF	TGTGCCAGCAGCCTGGACCCGAGCTCCTACAATGAGCAGTTCTTC
TRBD2	TRBJ2-5	TRBV4-1	NA	CASSQLAGAWETQYF	TGCGCCAGCAGCCAGTTAGCGGGGGCCTGGGAGACCCAGTACTTC
NA	TRBJ1-1	TRBV6-1	many	CASRQGSNTEAFF	TGTGCCAGCAGACAGGGCTCGAACACTGAAGCTTTCTTT
NA	TRBJ2-7	TRBV20-1	NA	CSAREGLLYEQYF	TGCAGTGCTAGAGAGGGGCTTCTCTACGAGCAGTACTTC
TRBD1	TRBJ2-7	TRBV12-3/TRBV12-4	NA	CASSPSLGQGIYEQYF	TGTGCCAGCAGCCCCTCTCTGGGACAGGGAATCTACGAGCAGTACTTC
NA	TRBJ1-6	TRBV7-9	NA	CASSAGSNSPLHF	TGTGCCAGCAGCGCCGGGTCCAATTCACCCCTCCACTTT
TRBD2	TRBJ2-7	TRBV20-1	many	CSAMLAGRYEQYF	TGCAGTGCTATGCTAGCGGGAAGATACGAGCAGTACTTC
TRBD2	TRBJ2-3	TRBV7-2	many	CASSLRGGTSASDTQYF	TGTGCCAGCAGCTTAAGGGGAGGGACTAGCGCATCAGATACGCAGTATTTT
NA	TRBJ2-1	TRBV5-1	many	CASSLLTQGEQFF	TGCGCCAGCAGCTTGTTGACACAGGGCGAGCAGTTCTTC
NA	TRBJ2-1	TRBV20-1	many	CSARGGGPYNEQFF	TGCAGTGCTAGGGGTGGGGGTCCTTACAATGAGCAGTTCTTC
TRBD2	TRBJ2-3	TRBV12-3/TRBV12-4	many	CASSFQWLAGVTDTQYF	TGTGCCAGCAGTTTTCAGTGGCTAGCGGGAGTTACAGATACGCAGTATTTT
NA	TRBJ1-1	TRBV6-5	many	CASSYLRAMNTEAFF	TGTGCCAGCAGTTACCTCAGGGCAATGAACACTGAAGCTTTCTTT
NA	TRBJ2-3	TRBV5-6	many	CASSLGFPIADTQYF	TGTGCCAGCAGCTTGGGATTCCCCATTGCAGATACGCAGTATTTT
TRBD2	TRBJ2-3	TRBV28	few	CASSLTVLAGATDTQYF	TGTGCCAGCAGTTTAACGGTGCTAGCGGGAGCCACAGATACGCAGTATTTT
TRBD1	TRBJ1-5	TRBV20-1	NA	CSADRAGDQPQHF	TGCAGTGCGGACAGGGCAGGAGATCAGCCCCAGCATTTT
NA	TRBJ1-4	TRBV7-2	few	CASSPQGRAANEKLFF	TGTGCCAGCAGCCCACAGGGAAGGGCGGCTAATGAAAAACTGTTTTTT
TRBD2	TRBJ2-3	TRBV7-2	NA	CASSLVAGGRDTQYF	TGTGCCAGCAGCTTAGTAGCGGGCGGTAGAGATACGCAGTATTTT
NA	TRBJ2-7	TRBV20-1	many	CNQHEQYF	TGCAACCAACACGAGCAGTACTTC
TRBD1	TRBJ1-5	TRBV4-2	few	CASSQQQGESNQPQHF	TGTGCCAGCAGCCAACAACAGGGGGAGAGCAATCAGCCCCAGCATTTT
NA	TRBJ2-3	TRBV5-6	NA	CASSSTGGEITDTQYF	TGTGCCAGCAGCTCCACCGGTGGGGAGATCACAGATACGCAGTATTTT
NA	TRBJ1-3	TRBV4-3	few	CASSQDPGAGNTIYF	TGCGCCAGCAGCCAAGATCCGGGGGCTGGAAACACCATATATTTT
NA	TRBJ2-3	TRBV5-1	NA	CASSSHSSSTDTQYF	TGCGCCAGCAGCTCCCACAGCTCTAGCACAGATACGCAGTATTTT
TRBD2	TRBJ2-1	TRBV4-3	NA	CASSQDVGGSGPFDEQFF	TGCGCCAGCAGCCAAGATGTGGGCGGTAGCGGGCCTTTCGATGAGCAGTTCTTC
NA	TRBJ1-1	TRBV9	few	CASSAQGEAFF	TGTGCCAGCAGCGCGCAGGGTGAAGCTTTCTTT
TRBD1	TRBJ2-1	TRBV2	many	CASSEDRGYNEQFF	TGTGCCAGCAGTGAGGACAGGGGGTACAATGAGCAGTTCTTC
NA	TRBJ2-5	TRBV13	few	CASSLGGGRRETQYF	TGTGCCAGCAGCTTAGGCGGGGGCCGACGTGAGACCCAGTACTTC
NA	TRBJ2-3	TRBV12-3/TRBV12-4	once	CASSPEGPRGDTRYF	TGTGCCAGCAGTCCGGAGGGACCCAGGGGGGATACGCGGTATTTT
TRBD2	TRBJ2-2	TRBV24-1	NA	CATSLSGTTNTGELFF	TGTGCCACCAGCCTCTCCGGGACTACGAACACCGGGGAGCTGTTTTTT
NA	TRBJ1-5	TRBV6-1	few	CASMGGNQPQHF	TGTGCCAGCATGGGGGGCAATCAGCCCCAGCATTTT
NA	TRBJ1-5	TRBV6-1	NA	CASSEAMGLKEPQHF	TGTGCCAGCAGTGAAGCCATGGGGCTCAAAGAGCCCCAGCATTTT
NA	TRBJ2-1	TRBV5-1	many	CASSLDPSYNEQFF	TGCGCCAGCAGCCTGGACCCTTCCTACAATGAGCAGTTCTTC
TRBD1	TRBJ1-2	TRBV29-1	NA	CSSRDRGPGYTF	TGCAGCTCCCGAGACAGGGGCCCTGGCTACACCTTC
NA	TRBJ2-1	TRBV6-1	once	CASTSPPANEQFF	TGTGCCAGTACTTCCCCCCCCGCAAATGAGCAGTTCTTC
NA	TRBJ1-2	TRBV12-3/TRBV12-4	many	CASSAGQNYGYTF	TGTGCCAGCAGTGCCGGACAGAACTATGGCTACACCTTC
NA	TRBJ1-6	TRBV5-1	few	CASRAAVDSPLHF	TGCGCCAGCAGGGCGGCGGTAGATTCACCCCTCCACTTT
NA	TRBJ2-3	TRBV5-1	NA	CATRGVADTQYF	TGCGCCACCCGGGGTGTCGCAGATACGCAGTATTTT
NA	TRBJ2-1	TRBV4-3	many	CASSRGTLEVNEQFF	TGCGCCAGCAGCCGAGGGACCTTAGAGGTCAATGAGCAGTTCTTC
NA	TRBJ1-1	TRBV7-2	few	CASSFVGGGPGAEAFF	TGTGCCAGCAGCTTTGTGGGGGGGGGCCCAGGGGCTGAAGCTTTCTTT
NA	TRBJ1-6	TRBV19	few	CASSISYQINSPLHF	TGTGCCAGTAGTATTTCGTACCAGATAAATTCACCCCTCCACTTT
NA	TRBJ1-3	TRBV4-2	NA	CASSPTRGPQGNTIYF	TGTGCCAGCAGCCCAACCCGGGGCCCCCAGGGAAACACCATATATTTT
NA	TRBJ2-5	TRBV12-3/TRBV12-4	NA	CASSLSRFQETQYF	TGTGCCAGCAGTTTATCCAGATTCCAAGAGACCCAGTACTTC
TRBD2	TRBJ2-5	TRBV4-1	few	CASSPLGLVQETQYF	TGCGCCAGCAGCCCTCTGGGACTAGTCCAAGAGACCCAGTACTTC
TRBD2	TRBJ2-3	TRBV5-1	NA	CASSFMTSATDTQYF	TGCGCCAGCAGCTTCATGACTAGCGCCACAGATACGCAGTATTTT
NA	TRBJ2-3	TRBV28	few	CASHARGRPSTDTQYF	TGTGCCAGCCACGCCCGGGGACGTCCTAGCACAGATACGCAGTATTTT
TRBD2	TRBJ2-7	TRBV29-1	NA	CSVEDRVLAGNYEQYF	TGCAGCGTTGAAGATCGGGTACTAGCGGGAAACTACGAGCAGTACTTC
NA	TRBJ2-4	TRBV3-1	few	CASSQYSIQYF	TGTGCCAGCAGCCAATACAGCATTCAGTACTTC
NA	TRBJ2-7	TRBV6-1	NA	CASSEGSWRVYEQYF	TGTGCCAGCAGTGAAGGTAGCTGGAGAGTGTACGAGCAGTACTTC
NA	TRBJ2-5	TRBV20-1	NA	CSAIRQAQETQYF	TGCAGTGCTATTAGACAGGCCCAAGAGACCCAGTACTTC